This TCR beta chain is from a study of T cells after yellow fever vaccination. Study-level findings and limits: Booster samples showed a return of most primary-vaccination clones (under 98% CD4, 85% to 90% CD8). Only a small proportion of the clonotypes turned up in both the CD4 and the CD8 compartments, likely arising from convergent recombination.

UMIs and a universal primer site were added when TCR cDNA was made by 5'RACE template switching. Each CDR3 protein is one row after TCRdb ran MiXCR on the 5' RACE reads. The sample yields hundreds of thousands of distinct CDR3 sequences, around 9.3% seen once. In this sample, this clonotype turned up many times. Antigen specificity is unknown. This sequence originates from a young man who received the YFV17D yellow fever vaccine. The sequences come from CD4+ T cells sorted from PBMCs, collected 5 days after the yellow fever booster vaccination.

The CDR3 is CASSPRADAYEQYV. CDR3 DNA sequence: TGTGCCAGCAGCCCCCGGGCGGATGCCTACGAGCAGTACGTC. The chain joins TRBV5-5 to TRBJ2-7; the D is unclear. The germline V and J ends were trimmed by 4 bases and 2 bases, with 13 bases remaining between them. The CDR3 length is 14 residues. Germline lookup yields CDR1 SGHKS and CDR2 YYEKEE (reference sequence).